These 17 T cell receptor beta chains were all obtained from the same sample, sequenced in a study of regulatory T cells in long-lasting Graves disease. With iRepertoire HTBI primers and Arm-PCR of CDR3 regions, TCR beta libraries were built. TCRdb fed the multiplex PCR reads into MiXCR, producing one record per CDR3 protein. The data hold 360,000 or so distinct CDR3 sequences, with roughly 25% observed a single time. As for time point: persistent/refractory GD, antithyroid drugs over 5 years with positive TRAb. PBMCs provided the RNA from which the TCR library was made. The sample here was peripheral blood mononuclear cells (PBMCs), taken when the disease was refractory, from a patient treated with antithyroid drugs. The receptors derive from a middle-aged woman with Graves disease.

This clonotype has more than one count but fewer than ten. This rearrangement joins TRBV27 to TRBJ1-5; D ambiguous. Germline CDR1 and CDR2: MNHEY and SMNVEV (reference sequence). Trimming took off 0 bases at V and 6 bases at J, with 6 bases between the two ends. The CDR3 contains 13 residues. CDR3 protein: CASSLSLGQPQHF. The CDR3 DNA is TGTGCCAGCAGTTTATCATTGGGTCAGCCCCAGCATTTT.

This clonotype has a count of ten or more. The rearrangement joins TRBV28 to TRBJ2-4, with unresolved D. Trimming took 4 bases from V and 12 from J, leaving 10 bases between them. The CDR3 runs to 11 residues. Germline-derived CDR1 and CDR2 are MDHEN and SYDVKM. CDR3 sequence (DNA): TGTGCCAGCAGTTCCCGGCTGAATCAGTACTTC. Translating gives CASSSRLNQYF.

With regard to this clonotype: Possible read error: a much larger clone is one base away. The rearrangement links TRBV12-3 or TRBV12-4 to TRBJ1-1, with D unclear. The CDR3 extends over 14 amino acids. CDR3 nucleotide sequence: TGTGCCAGCGGTTTAAGGAACAGCCTCACTGAAGCTTTCTTT. Translated, it gives CASGLRNSLTEAFF.

This clonotype was observed at least ten times. The chain carries TRBV28 and TRBJ1-4; 8 nucleotides line up with TRBD1. The V gene end was trimmed by 5 bases and the J gene end by 3 bases; junction bases not matched to a gene: 5. CDR3 length: 15 residues. CDR1 and CDR2 from the germline V gene are MDHEN and SYDVKM. The CDR3 nucleotides are TGTGCCAGCAGTCACCAGGGGGCTGCTAATGAAAAACTGTTTTTT. Protein: CASSHQGAANEKLFF. Full variable domain (remainder filled in from reference TRBV28 and TRBJ1-4): DVKVTQSSRYLVKRTGEKVFLECVQDMDHENMFWYRQDPGLGLRLIYFSYDVKMKEKGDIPEGYSVSREKKERFSLILESASTNQTSMYLCASSHQGAANEKLFFGSGTQLSVL.

This clonotype was seen many times. The chain has TRBV12-3 or TRBV12-4 and TRBJ1-5; 7 nucleotides line up with TRBD1. There are 14 residues in the CDR3. V lost 6 bases to trimming and J lost 3 bases; unmatched junction nucleotides: 5. CDR3 nucleotides: TGTGCCAGCAGCGTGACAGGGCTCAATCAGCCCCAGCATTTT. This sequence encodes CASSVTGLNQPQHF.

The chain employs TRBV7-3 and TRBJ2-7, with D unclear. The CDR3 runs 14 residues. Trimming took 1 base from V and 0 from J, leaving 7 bases between them. Germline V gene sequence: CDR1 SGHTA, CDR2 FQGTGA. The CDR3 here is CASSLMGYSYEQYF. The CDR3 DNA sequence: TGTGCCAGCAGCTTAATGGGGTACTCCTACGAGCAGTACTTC.

This clonotype was counted many times. The CDR3 loop reads CASSFMTVTEAFF. The CDR3 DNA reads TGTGCCAGCAGTTTTATGACAGTTACTGAAGCTTTCTTT. The chain carries TRBV12-3 or TRBV12-4 and TRBJ1-1, with D possibly matching TRBD1 (5 bases). The CDR3 has 13 residues. The germline V and J ends were trimmed by 3 bases and 5 bases, with 10 bases remaining between them.

In its sample, this clonotype was seen many times. The chain joins TRBV12-3 or TRBV12-4 to TRBJ2-1; TRBD1 matches at 8 bases. V was pared by 6 bases and J by 7 bases, with 5 bases of the junction left unmatched. The CDR3 is 13 residues long. The CDR3 is CASRRTGQNEQFF. The CDR3 DNA reads as TGTGCCAGCAGAAGGACAGGGCAGAATGAGCAGTTCTTC.

This clonotype came up once. The V call is TRBV25-1, the J call TRBJ2-1; D not resolved. V lost 4 bases to trimming and J lost 2 bases, with 15 bases between them. CDR1 is MGHDK and CDR2 is SYGVNS in the germline V gene. The CDR3 loop spans 16 amino acids. CDR3 amino acids: CASSVLSDFPYNEQFF. As DNA, the CDR3 is TGTGCCAGCAGTGTTCTCAGCGACTTTCCCTACAATGAGCAGTTCTTC.

The chain carries TRBV6-5 and TRBJ1-5; no clear D. V lost 4 bases, J lost 1 base, and 11 bases lay in between. The V gene's germline CDR1 is MNHEY and CDR2 SVGAGI. This CDR3 is built from 15 residues. In DNA form, the CDR3 reads TGTGCCAGCAGTTGGGCGCGCGGGAGCAATCAGCCCCAGCATTTT. Translation gives CASSWARGSNQPQHF.

The table lists this clonotype with many counts. CDR3 nucleotide sequence: TGCAGTGCTAGAGATACACGCGGCTACGAGCAGTACTTC. It yields the protein CSARDTRGYEQYF. The chain links TRBV20-1 to TRBJ2-7; unclear D gene. The V gene's germline CDR1 is DFQATT and CDR2 SNEGSKA (reference sequence). The CDR3 consists of 13 residues. V was trimmed by 0 bases and J by 3 bases, leaving 9 bases between them.

A remark on this clonotype: One junction end does not reproduce the germline sequence, and a read error may be involved. This chain joins TRBV7-2 and TRBJ2-7, with TRBD1 as a possible D gene (5 bases). This CDR3 is 15 amino acids long. CDR1 and CDR2 (germline): SGHTA, FQGNSA. The CDR3 coding sequence is TGTGTCAGCAGCCCAAGCGCCGCTAGGGGCTACGAGCAGTACTTC. Its protein is CVSSPSAARGYEQYF.

This clonotype was seen at least ten times. CDR3 residues: CASLGRMNTEAFF. The CDR3 bases are TGTGCCAGTCTTGGACGCATGAACACTGAAGCTTTCTTT. This chain joins TRBV19 and TRBJ1-1; D uncertain. This CDR3 has 13 amino acids. Germline lookup yields CDR1 LNHDA and CDR2 SQIVND (reference sequence). V was trimmed by 8 bases and J by 0 bases, leaving 10 bases between them.

This clonotype was counted many times. The chain uses TRBV28 and TRBJ1-6; maybe TRBD1 (6 bases). CDR1 and CDR2 from the germline V gene are MDHEN and SYDVKM. The CDR3 is made up of 16 amino acids. V was cut by 6 bases and J by 5 bases, with 17 bases left in between. The CDR3 DNA sequence: TGTGCCAGCAGCTCTCCCGGGACAAGAAATAATTCACCCCTCCACTTT. Its translation: CASSSPGTRNNSPLHF.

This clonotype appeared many times. V usage is TRBV28 and J usage is TRBJ2-7; D not resolved. Trimming took off 4 bases at V and 2 bases at J, with 15 bases between the two ends. CDR1 and CDR2 (germline): MDHEN, SYDVKM. This CDR3 is built from 15 residues. The CDR3 DNA reads as TGTGCCAGCAGTTGGACCCGACAAGTTGCCTACGAGCAGTACTTC. The encoded protein is CASSWTRQVAYEQYF.

This clonotype was counted at least ten times. The CDR3 protein is CASSLGLAGGKYEQYF. As DNA, the CDR3 is TGTGCCAGCAGCCTAGGCCTAGCGGGAGGAAAGTACGAGCAGTACTTC. The chain recombines TRBV12-3 or TRBV12-4 with TRBJ2-7, with 11 bases matching TRBD2. The CDR3 loop spans 16 amino acids. Unmatched junction bases numbered 11, after V lost 6 bases and J lost 4 bases.

This clonotype was seen more than once but under ten times. J is TRBJ1-1 and V is TRBV3-1; 9 bases are shared with TRBD1. This CDR3 contains 16 residues. CDR1 is LGHDT and CDR2 is YNNKEL in the germline V gene (reference sequence). J lost 4 bases, V lost 6 bases, and 12 bases had no gene match. In DNA form, the CDR3 reads TGTGCCAGCAGACGCACCGGGACAGGGTTTGGCACTGAAGCTTTCTTT. Its translation is CASRRTGTGFGTEAFF.